Included here is one TCR beta chain sequence, with context. Its specificity is not known. The CDR3 loop spans 14 amino acids. Unmatched junction bases numbered 5, after V lost 5 bases and J lost 2 bases. Germline CDR1 reads SGHVS; CDR2 reads FQNEAQ. The data were obtained in a study of siplizumab effects on memory and regulatory T cells. The study, taken as a whole, reports: Contribution to the alloresponse seemed major for naive T cells, which also seemed more diverse than memory cells. Alloreactive sequences from unstimulated CD4+ memory cells fell significantly with siplizumab.

Roughly 10^5 TCR templates underwent assay in every sample. The method was immunoSEQ multiplex PCR; TCRdb's version includes in-frame clones alone and lacks a portion of them. In the table there are about 97,000 clones, 80% to 95% of which are singletons. The receptor was derived from a human donor in good health. Material: CD4+ T cells sorted from blood. The chain carries TRBV7-8 and TRBJ2-7, with 8 positions matching TRBD1. Here the CDR3 DNA reads TGTGCCAGCAGCAGACAGGGACAGGCCTACGAGCAGTACTTC. Translating it yields CASSRQGQAYEQYF.